A single sample gave rise to the 3 T cell receptor beta chains below, sequenced in a study of blood T cell repertoires in COVID-19. The table came from immunoSEQ multiplex PCR; TCRdb's copy has only in-frame clones and leaves some out. The table shows about 670,000 clones, with approximately 90% occurring only once. Sequencing was performed on peripheral blood. These TCRs come from a woman aged 18-29 years with acute or convalescent COVID-19.

This chain joins TRBV2 and TRBJ2-7; TRBD1 agrees at 7 bases. Germline values: CDR1 SNHLY, CDR2 FYNNEI. CDR3 size: 14 residues. The junction had 4 bases not matched to a gene; V was cut back by 2 bases and J by 3 bases. DNA of the CDR3: TGTGCCAGCAGTGAAACTTCAGGGGGCTACGAGCAGTACTTC. As protein: CASSETSGGYEQYF. Full variable domain (outside the CDR3, taken from reference TRBV2 and TRBJ2-7): EPEVTQTPSHQVTQMGQEVILRCVPISNHLYFYWYRQILGQKVEFLVSFYNNEISEKSEIFDDQFSVERPDGSNFTLKIRSTKLEDSAMYFCASSETSGGYEQYFGPGTRLTVT.

The chain links TRBV24-1 to TRBJ2-5, with D perhaps matching TRBD1 (6 bases). The germline V gene encodes CDR1 KGHDR and CDR2 SFDVKD. V was pared by 4 bases and J by 4 bases, with 18 bases between. The CDR3 is 16 amino acids. The DNA for the CDR3 is TGTGCCACCAGTGAGGGGACCTGGGACACAGGAGAGACCCAGTACTTC. This gives the protein CATSEGTWDTGETQYF.

This clone was seen only once. The rearrangement joins TRBV2 to TRBJ1-2; D remains ambiguous. The CDR3 runs 12 residues. Trimming pared 4 bases from V and 3 bases from J, leaving 6 bases between. Germline CDR1 reads SNHLY; CDR2 reads FYNNEI. CDR3 in DNA: TGTGCCAGCAGTGCTAGATACTATGGCTACACCTTC. It specifies CASSARYYGYTF.